This entry features one T cell receptor beta chain sequence. Its antigen is currently unknown. This CDR3 comprises 16 residues. The germline V gene encodes CDR1 SQVTM and CDR2 ANQGSEA. The V and J ends lost 3 bases and 4 bases, in that order; junction bases with no gene match: 7. TCR beta libraries were prepared from cDNA with unique molecular identifiers. Yield was approximately 500,000 cDNA molecules from roughly 0.93 to 9.6 million T cells. TCRdb analysed the PCR reads with MiXCR anew, one entry per CDR3 protein. The sample records around 710,000 distinct CDR3 sequences, just over 45% being singletons. The data are from a study of post-analysis software for immune sequencing data. About the study: Disease trajectories encompassed relapsing-remitting, secondary progressive and progressive-relapsing multiple sclerosis.

Study-wide results and caveats: Among five TRBV segments more frequent in patients than controls were TRBV5-6, TRBV5-1 and TRBV20-1. By F measure, samples from a shared preparation batch strongly co-clustered. A significant reduction in normalized Chao1 diversity was observed in multiple sclerosis patients versus controls.

Input material: blood. This receptor was obtained from a girl under 18 with multiple sclerosis. The chain combines TRBV29-1 with TRBJ2-3; 13 bases fit TRBD2. The CDR3 nucleotides are TGCAGCGTTGACCTCCGGACTAGCGGGAGTCCAGATACGCAGTATTTT. As protein: CSVDLRTSGSPDTQYF.